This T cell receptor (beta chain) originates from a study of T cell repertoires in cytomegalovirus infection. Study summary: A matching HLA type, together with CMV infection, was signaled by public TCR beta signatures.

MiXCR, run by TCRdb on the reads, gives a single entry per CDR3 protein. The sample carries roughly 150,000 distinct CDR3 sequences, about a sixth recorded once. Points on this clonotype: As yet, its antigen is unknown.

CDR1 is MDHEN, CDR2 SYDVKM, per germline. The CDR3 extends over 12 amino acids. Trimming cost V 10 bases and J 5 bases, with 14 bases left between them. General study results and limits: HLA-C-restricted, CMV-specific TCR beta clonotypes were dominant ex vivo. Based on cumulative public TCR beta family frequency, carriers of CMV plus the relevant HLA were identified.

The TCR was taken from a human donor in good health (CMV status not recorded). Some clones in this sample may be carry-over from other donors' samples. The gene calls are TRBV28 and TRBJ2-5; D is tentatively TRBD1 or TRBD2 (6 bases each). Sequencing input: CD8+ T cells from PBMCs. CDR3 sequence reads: CATSSGAETQYF. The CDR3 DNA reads TGTGCCACCTCGTCGGGGGCGGAGACCCAGTACTTC.